The 24 T cell receptor beta chains presented below share a single source sample, sequenced in a study of naive and memory T cell subsets. Two oligonucleotides, mixed equimolar, formed the beta constant-region primer covering TRBC1 and TRBC2. Four rounds of PCR amplified the ligated cDNA using nested alpha and beta constant-region primers plus SP2. TCRdb re-derived calls from the UMI-ligation and nested PCR reads in MiXCR, one entry per CDR3 protein. The data contain 8,500 to 10,000 distinct CDR3 sequences, 4.5% to 6% of them singletons. Sequencing used CD4+ TEMRA cells from blood. Subset: effector memory re-expressing CD45RA, CD45RA+ CD27-. The receptor set was obtained from a human donor in good health.

This clonotype has just a few counts. The V gene is TRBV10-3, the J gene TRBJ2-5, with 8 positions matching TRBD2. V shed 0 bases, J shed 5 bases, and the junction held 5 bases outside the gene matches. CDR3 length equals 15 residues. Per the germline V gene, CDR1 is ENHRY and CDR2 is SYGVKD. CDR3: CAISESTSGGETQYF. The DNA of the CDR3 is TGTGCCATCAGTGAGTCGACTTCGGGGGGGGAGACCCAGTACTTC.

This clonotype was counted many times. V usage is TRBV20-1 and J usage is TRBJ2-6; D gene ambiguous. The CDR3 loop spans 14 amino acids. Germline lookup yields CDR1 DFQATT and CDR2 SNEGSKA (reference sequence). V was cut by 0 bases and J by 1 base, with 4 bases left in between. The chain's CDR3 is CSAREGSGANVLTF. Written as DNA, the CDR3 is TGCAGTGCTAGAGAGGGATCTGGGGCCAACGTCCTGACTTTC.

This clonotype was observed a handful of times. The chain links TRBV5-1 to TRBJ2-7, with D unresolved. Germline V gene data show CDR1 as SGHRS and CDR2 as YFSETQ. The CDR3 covers 16 residues. V lost 2 bases to trimming and J lost 3 bases, with 18 bases between them. CDR3 region: CASSFFGPVNLYEQYF. The CDR3 coding sequence is TGCGCCAGCAGCTTTTTCGGGCCAGTAAACCTCTACGAGCAGTACTTC.

This clonotype was picked up many times. The chain is built from TRBV10-3 and TRBJ2-1, with 9 bases identical to TRBD1. Germline V gene sequence: CDR1 ENHRY, CDR2 SYGVKD. The CDR3 runs 16 residues. V gave up 1 base and J gave up 2 bases; unmatched junction bases: 3. CDR3 nucleotides: TGTGCCATCAGTGAGTTGACAGGGGGGACCTACAATGAGCAGTTCTTC. Translated, it gives CAISELTGGTYNEQFF.

The sample holds a few counts of this clonotype. The chain combines TRBV7-9 with TRBJ2-1, with 7 bases that match TRBD2. The V segment lost 2 bases and the J segment 8 bases; nucleotides outside the gene matches: 12. This CDR3 has 16 amino acids. Germline V gives CDR1 SEHNR, CDR2 FQNEAQ (reference sequence). In nucleotides, the CDR3 is TGTGCCAGCAGCTTAAGTAGTGGGAGGGCCCTGGATGAGCAGTTCTTC. Its translation is CASSLSSGRALDEQFF.

This clonotype has ten or more counts. The chain has TRBV5-1 and TRBJ1-4; maybe TRBD1 (6 bases). CDR1 and CDR2 from the germline V gene are SGHRS and YFSETQ. The V gene lost 4 bases and the J gene lost 5 bases, with 12 bases spanning the gap. This CDR3 contains 14 residues. The CDR3 spells CASSPGQLNEKLFF. In DNA, the CDR3 is TGCGCCAGCAGCCCCGGACAGCTAAATGAAAAACTGTTTTTT.

The V and J genes are TRBV28 and TRBJ2-5; 7 bases map to TRBD1. The trim removed 4 bases at V and 7 bases at J, leaving 3 bases unmatched. This CDR3 spans 12 amino acids. Germline V lookup: CDR1 MDHEN, CDR2 SYDVKM. In nucleotides, the CDR3 is TGTGCCAGCAGTTCACCAGGGGGGACCCAGTACTTC. As protein: CASSSPGGTQYF.

The chain combines TRBV4-2 with TRBJ2-7; a weak D match, TRBD2 (6 bases). Trimming cost V 1 base and J 2 bases, with 12 bases left between them. Looked up from germline, CDR1 is LGHNA and CDR2 is YNFKEQ. CDR3 length: 15 amino acids. The CDR3 region has the DNA TGTGCCAGCAGCCAAGTGGCTAGCGCAACCTACGAGCAGTACTTC. It yields the protein CASSQVASATYEQYF.

This clonotype showed up many times. This chain links TRBV28 with TRBJ1-1, with 7 bases that match TRBD1. V trimming: 6 bases; J trimming: 7 bases; junction bases outside the gene matches: 11. The V gene's germline CDR1 is MDHEN and CDR2 SYDVKM. The CDR3 length is 14 residues. CDR3 DNA: TGTGCCAGCAGGCGGGGGACAGCCTCCTTTGAAGCTTTCTTT. This translates into CASRRGTASFEAFF.

This clonotype counts as medium-sized. The chain joins TRBV12-3 or TRBV12-4 to TRBJ2-3, with D maybe TRBD2 (5 bases). V lost 4 bases to trimming and J lost 4 bases, with 9 bases between them. The CDR3 consists of 13 residues. CDR3 nucleotide sequence: TGTGCCAGCAGTTCCCGGGATCCAGATACGCAGTATTTT. Its translation is CASSSRDPDTQYF.

The chain is built from TRBV6-2 or TRBV6-3 and TRBJ2-7; D call uncertain. Germline CDR1 MNHEY, CDR2 SVGEGT. This CDR3 region has 18 residues. Trimming took off 6 bases at V and 3 bases at J, with 27 bases between the two ends. In nucleotides, the CDR3 is TGTGCCAGCAGGACCCCGCTGGGCAACCCTCCCAATCTCTACGAGCAGTACTTC. Protein: CASRTPLGNPPNLYEQYF.

This clonotype was found many times. The J gene is TRBJ1-2, the V gene TRBV7-2, with a weak D call TRBD1 (6 bases). CDR3 length equals 16 residues. Germline V gene lookup returns CDR1 SGHTA and CDR2 FQGNSA. V lost 5 bases, J lost 6 bases, and 22 bases lay in between. CDR3 residues: CASSVDSSRDLNGYTF. The CDR3 DNA follows: TGTGCCAGCAGCGTGGACAGTTCACGCGATTTAAATGGCTACACCTTC.

Notes on this clonotype: This clone may be a read error of a much larger clone one base away. This likely comes from a read error, as the CDR3 has no conserved phenylalanine or tryptophan at its end. J is TRBJ2-3 and V is TRBV12-3 or TRBV12-4; a possible D gene is TRBD2 (5 bases). The CDR3 loop spans 16 amino acids. V gave up 6 bases and J gave up 3 bases, with 19 bases separating them. CDR3 sequence reads: CASSLRLLTRTDTQYL. CDR3 sequence (DNA): TGTGCCAGCAGCCTAAGACTGCTTACTAGGACAGATACGCAGTATTTG.

The V call is TRBV19, the J call TRBJ2-2, with D possibly matching TRBD1 (5 bases). Trimming cost V 2 bases and J 1 base, with 5 bases left between them. CDR1 LNHDA and CDR2 SQIVND come from the germline V gene (reference sequence). The CDR3 is 14 residues long. Here the CDR3 reads CASSIQGNTGELFF. DNA of the CDR3: TGTGCCAGTAGTATACAGGGGAACACCGGGGAGCTGTTTTTT.

This sequence joins TRBV6-2 or TRBV6-3 and TRBJ1-2; D uncertain. Trimming left V 6 bases short and J 2 bases short, with 7 bases between. Germline CDR1 reads MNHEY; CDR2 reads SVGEGT. CDR3 length: 12 residues. The CDR3 reads CASRFPNYGYTF. CDR3 bases: TGTGCCAGCAGGTTCCCCAACTATGGCTACACCTTC.

The CDR3 nucleotides read TGTGCCAGTAGTATGGGGCTGACGGCTGGGCCCCAGCATTTT. It translates to CASSMGLTAGPQHF. The chain combines TRBV19 with TRBJ1-5; a weak D match, TRBD1 (5 bases). Germline V gene sequence: CDR1 LNHDA, CDR2 SQIVND (reference sequence). Between the trimmed V and J ends, which lost 3 bases and 9 bases, there was a span of 15 bases. CDR3 length: 14 residues. The variable domain in full, with the rest retrieved from reference TRBV19 and TRBJ1-5, is DGGITQSPKYLFRKEGQNVTLSCEQNLNHDAMYWYRQDPGQGLRLIYYSQIVNDFQKGDIAEGYSVSREKKESFPLTVTSAQKNPTAFYLCASSMGLTAGPQHFGDGTRLSIL.

This chain joins TRBV12-3 or TRBV12-4 and TRBJ2-7; 13 bases map to TRBD2. CDR3 size: 18 residues. Trimming at V came to 6 bases and at J to 0 bases, leaving 11 bases not matched to a gene. CDR3 bases: TGTGCCAGCAGCACCTCTCGGACTAGCGGGAGTGTCTCCTACGAGCAGTACTTC. Amino acid sequence: CASSTSRTSGSVSYEQYF.

This clonotype was detected a few times. V is TRBV12-3 or TRBV12-4 and J is TRBJ2-1; D might be TRBD2 (5 bases). This CDR3 region has 12 residues. The V end lost 3 bases, the J end lost 7 bases, and 7 bases lay between the germline ends. In DNA form, the CDR3 reads TGTGCCAGCAGTTTGACGGGGAATGAGCAGTTCTTC. Translated, it gives CASSLTGNEQFF.

This clonotype was recorded many times. V and J are TRBV5-4 and TRBJ2-5; D remains unclear. CDR1 SGHNT and CDR2 YYREEE come from the germline V gene (reference sequence). V lost 1 base to trimming and J lost 3 bases, with 10 bases between them. The CDR3 covers 14 residues. The CDR3 DNA is TGTGCCAGCAGCTTGTTAAACGGTGAAGAGACCCAGTACTTC. This sequence encodes CASSLLNGEETQYF. Drawing the rest from reference TRBV5-4 and TRBJ2-5, the complete variable domain is ETGVTQSPTHLIKTRGQQVTLRCSSQSGHNTVSWYQQALGQGPQFIFQYYREEENGRGNFPPRFSGLQFPNYSSELNVNALELDDSALYLCASSLLNGEETQYFGPGTRLLVL.

This clonotype appeared many times. This sequence joins TRBV9 and TRBJ2-5; TRBD1 matches at 8 bases. In germline, CDR1 is SGDLS, CDR2 YYNGEE. With 2 bases clipped from V and 5 bases from J, the junction kept 8 bases outside the gene matches. This CDR3 contains 15 residues. The DNA of the CDR3 is TGTGCCAGCAGCGTGAATGGACAGGGCTTTGAGACCCAGTACTTC. Its translation: CASSVNGQGFETQYF.

This clonotype appeared a few times. The J gene is TRBJ1-6, the V gene TRBV10-3; D remains unclear. Germline CDR1 ENHRY, CDR2 SYGVKD. CDR3 length equals 14 residues. V was shortened by 0 bases and J by 7 bases, with 7 bases between the two germline ends. CDR3 sequence: CAISESTGNSPLHF. CDR3 coding DNA: TGTGCCATCAGTGAGTCGACCGGCAATTCACCCCTCCACTTT.

The rearrangement joins TRBV6-1 to TRBJ1-1, with D maybe TRBD1 (6 bases). From germline, CDR1 is MNHNS and CDR2 SASEGT. This CDR3 contains 14 residues. V gave up 10 bases and J gave up 2 bases, with 17 bases separating them. The DNA of the CDR3 is TGTGCCAACATGCCGAGGGGACAAAACACTGAAGCTTTCTTT. Translation: CANMPRGQNTEAFF.

A remark on this clonotype: A read error may account for a junction end that differs from germline. This chain connects TRBV7-7 to TRBJ2-5; tentatively, D is TRBD1 (5 bases). Germline V gene lookup returns CDR1 SSHAT and CDR2 FNYEAQ (reference sequence). The CDR3 loop spans 14 amino acids. DNA of the CDR3: TGTGCTAGCAGCTTAAATGCAGGGCCAGAGACCCAGTACTTC. Translated, it gives CASSLNAGPETQYF.

In the case of this clonotype: A clone one base away is much larger, so this may be a read error. The chain has TRBV12-3 or TRBV12-4 and TRBJ2-1, with D possibly matching TRBD1 (5 bases). This CDR3 comprises 13 residues. The CDR3 is CASSRQQGNERFF. CDR3 nucleotides: TGTGCCAGCAGCAGACAGCAGGGCAATGAGCGGTTCTTC.